This note documents a single T cell receptor beta chain sequence. The assay was immunoSEQ multiplex PCR, and TCRdb's table has in-frame clones only and misses some. This sample has tens of thousands of clones, with approximately 88% found just once. Germline V gives CDR1 SGHTA, CDR2 FQGNSA. After removal of 1 base from V and 5 bases from J, the junction contained 6 bases not matched to a gene. The CDR3 runs 15 residues. The data originate from a study of T cell clones after liver transplantation. The material sequenced was CD4+ T cells from blood, taken before liver transplant. The rearrangement links TRBV7-2 to TRBJ1-2; TRBD1 agrees at 8 bases. This sequence originates from a human donor who received a liver transplant. The CDR3 bases are TGTGCCAGCAGCTTAGGGACTCGACAGGGGTATGGCTACACCTTC. It codes for CASSLGTRQGYGYTF.